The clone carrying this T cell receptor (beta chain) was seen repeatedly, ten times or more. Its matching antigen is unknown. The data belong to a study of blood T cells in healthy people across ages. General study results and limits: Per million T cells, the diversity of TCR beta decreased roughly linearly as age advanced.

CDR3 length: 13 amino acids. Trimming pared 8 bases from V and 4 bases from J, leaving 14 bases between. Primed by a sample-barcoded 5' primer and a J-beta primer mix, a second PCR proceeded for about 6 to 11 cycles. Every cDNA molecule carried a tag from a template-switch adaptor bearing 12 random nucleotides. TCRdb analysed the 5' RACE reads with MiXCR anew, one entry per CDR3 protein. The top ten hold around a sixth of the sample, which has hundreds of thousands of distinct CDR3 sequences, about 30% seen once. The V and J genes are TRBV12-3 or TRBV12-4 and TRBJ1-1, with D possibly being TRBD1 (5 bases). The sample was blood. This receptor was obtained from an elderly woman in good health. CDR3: CASRYGTGTEAFF. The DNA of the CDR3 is TGTGCCAGCCGCTATGGGACTGGCACTGAAGCTTTCTTT.